This TCR beta chain was recorded in a study of naive and memory T cell subsets (dated by TCRdb to the late 2010s). Background for the entire study: The study applied an open-source, UMI-based TCR alpha and beta sequencing pipeline to sorted naive and memory peripheral blood T cell subsets. The functional CMV T cell responses agreed completely with IgG serology results. RNA was DNase-treated and reverse transcribed with TCR constant-region primers, mostly using SuperScript III. Points the paper makes about the study in general: A power law was followed by TCR abundance, with an exponent that differed between naive and memory subsets but was consistent across the three individuals. RNA-based TCR counts may be affected by expression changes linked to T cell activation and differentiation. In both CD4 and CD8 cells, going from naive through CM, EM and EMRA, the Gini index went up while Shannon and inverse Simpson diversity went down. Once error correction was done, more than 95% of naive TCR sequences showed up just once, which made the naive abundance distributions much steeper than those of the memory subsets. The repertoire findings for the naive and memory subsets could not be validated, as no ground truth was available. Each clonotype was defined as a single alpha or beta chain sequence rather than as a paired alpha/beta receptor.

From the second PCR step on, the TCR alpha and beta chain libraries were amplified in separate reactions. The CMV status of each donor was determined by measuring IFNgamma production from CD4+ T cells after fresh PBMCs had been stimulated overnight with CMV viral lysate. Miltenyi beads were used first to positively select CD4 T cells, and CD8 T cells were then positively selected from the CD4-negative fraction. Cells were stained for CD3, CD4, CD8, CD45RA, CD27 and a live/dead dye and were sorted on a BD Aria II into four subsets based on CD45RA and CD27. The sorting gate for effector memory cells was CD45RA-CD27-, and the sorting gate for EMRA cells was CD45RA+CD27-. Blood was obtained from three healthy volunteers, and the blood from each volunteer was fractionated into CD4 and CD8 T cells and subsequently into four differentiation subsets. Around 0.11 L of peripheral blood was collected from each donor, and PBMC were isolated from the blood using Ficoll-Paque PLUS density-gradient centrifugation. After sorting, cells were lysed in RLT buffer, RNA was extracted using a Qiagen RNeasy kit, and the extracted RNA was stored at -80 degrees C.

The CDR3 covers 18 residues, taking in both the cysteine and the phenylalanine. The read is trimmed to its CDR3 DNA, 54 bases read in frame from base 1. Receptor amplification or capture employed UMI-ligation and nested PCR. The beta constant-region primer consisted of an equimolar mixture of two oligonucleotides that together covered TRBC1 and TRBC2. A single-stranded oligonucleotide bearing the SP2 primer plus a 12-nucleotide UMI was ligated onto the 3' end of the cDNA by T4 RNA ligase 1. Four rounds of PCR, combining the SP2 primer with nested alpha and beta constant-region primers, were used to amplify the ligated cDNA. The ligation reaction was incubated at 16°C for about 20-24 hours. PCR2 was typically run as a SYBR Green qPCR and stopped at a predetermined threshold to prevent over-amplification. Apart from the first purification, every purification step used Agencourt AMPure XP magnetic beads. Library quantification was done by Qubit, followed by a TapeStation check on which the main peak was expected at around 650 bp. Sequencing of the pooled libraries was done on an Illumina MiSeq using v2 2x251 paired-end kits, which typically yielded roughly 0.85-2 million reads per sample. Libraries were pooled at approximately 3.6 nM per sample, and roughly 4.5-8% PhiX was added to improve cluster recognition. The authors' analysis ran thus. Using tag matching that tolerated one base-pair mismatch, Decombinator assigned V and J genes to FASTQ reads that had been processed by Demultiplexor. Collapsinator used UMIs to correct both sequencing errors and frequency errors arising from PCR heterogeneity. TCRs were translated and CDR3s were extracted from the conserved cysteine to the FGXG phenylalanine by CDR3Translator, with non-productive sequences being flagged. Gini, Shannon entropy and inverse Simpson indices were calculated on repertoires that had been subsampled to equal numbers of UMI-defined TCRs. Power-law fits to clonotype abundance distributions were performed by maximum likelihood within the linear range. Similar UMI counts, unique TCR numbers and clonal distributions were obtained with the pipeline and with MIGEC on one naive CD8 sample. The repertoires were searched for just under 7,500 CMV-associated CDR3 sequences that had been compiled from VDJdb and a published dataset. Starting from the raw public reads, TCRdb applied fastp trimming at Q25, assembled clones with MiXCR and retained in-frame beta chains. Rows matching on CDR3 protein sequence are summarized as one entry with the most common DNA and genes. The V and J calls were determined by TCRdb, not by the authors. The sample table contains around 30,000 distinct CDR3 sequences; only one count was recorded for about 10% of them. The ten largest account for around a sixth of the sample.

As to this clonotype: The antigen this receptor binds is unknown. No per-base quality is available; no much larger clone lies one base away.

The receptor chain draws on TRBV21-1 and TRBJ1-4. TRBV21-1 is designated a pseudogene. The sequencing input was effector memory CD4+ T cells from blood. This sample's cell subset or site label indicates: effector memory, CD45RA- CD27-. The sequence came from a human donor in good health. The CDR3 reads as follows: CASSPSGRSFATNEKLFF. At the DNA level, the sequence is TGTGCCAGCAGCCCATCGGGTCGCAGCTTTGCAACTAATGAAAAACTGTTTTTT.